Listed below are T cell receptor beta chains from one sample, sequenced in a study of T cells in Graves' hyperthyroidism and ophthalmopathy. Each CDR3 protein is one row after TCRdb ran MiXCR on the multiplex PCR reads. The table lists 650,000 to 750,000 distinct CDR3 sequences, approximately 15% of them singletons. Input material: blood. Receptors were obtained from a woman aged 18-30 years with Graves' hyperthyroidism. Both conserved end residues are part of each CDR3. D genes are given only for firm matches. A row's size may be missing; if present it is once, few, many or a size class.

D: -
J: TRBJ1-1
size: few
V: TRBV3-1
DNA: TGTGCCAGCAGCCAAGGAAGAGGGGTCGCTGAAGCTTTCTTT
CDR3: CASSQGRGVAEAFF

D: -
J: TRBJ1-4
size: -
V: TRBV4-3
DNA: TGCGCCAGCAGCCAAGATATCGGGGGTGAGGAAAAACTGTTTTTT
CDR3: CASSQDIGGEEKLFF

D: -
J: TRBJ2-2
size: many
V: TRBV20-1
DNA: TGCAGTGCTAAGACGACAGTCACCGGGGAGCTGTTTTTT
CDR3: CSAKTTVTGELFF

D: -
J: TRBJ2-3
size: many
V: TRBV6-2/TRBV6-3
DNA: TGTGCCAGCAGTTATCGCACAGATACGCAGTATTTT
CDR3: CASSYRTDTQYF

D: TRBD2
J: TRBJ2-7
size: -
V: TRBV6-8
DNA: TGTGCCAGCAGCTCAGGACTAGCTAGAAGCTCCTACGAGCAGTACTTC
CDR3: CASSSGLARSSYEQYF

D: TRBD1
J: TRBJ2-7
size: many
V: TRBV12-3/TRBV12-4
DNA: TGTGCCAGCACCAAAGGGACAGTTCCACACGAGCAGTACTTC
CDR3: CASTKGTVPHEQYF

D: -
J: TRBJ1-5
size: -
V: TRBV28
DNA: TGTGCCAGCACCTTGAGTGGACAATCAGGACATCAGCCCCAGCATTTT
CDR3: CASTLSGQSGHQPQHF

D: -
J: TRBJ1-1
size: -
V: TRBV29-1
DNA: TGCAGCGTTCGCAGGATAAGCACTGAAGCTTTCTTT
CDR3: CSVRRISTEAFF

D: -
J: TRBJ2-4
size: -
V: TRBV7-8
DNA: TGTGCCAGCAGCCCCACTGGGGGGGGCGGTTGGGGGGGCATTCAGTACTTC
CDR3: CASSPTGGGGWGGIQYF

D: -
J: TRBJ2-7
size: -
V: TRBV5-6
DNA: TGTGCCAGCAGCCCGGCTTGGGGGGTGAGGGAGCAGTACTTC
CDR3: CASSPAWGVREQYF

D: TRBD1
J: TRBJ1-6
size: few
V: TRBV4-3
DNA: TGCGCCAGCAGCTACACCCACCCAGGGGGGTCTTCACCCCTCCACTTT
CDR3: CASSYTHPGGSSPLHF

D: -
J: TRBJ1-1
size: -
V: TRBV20-1
DNA: TGCAGTGCTAGACTTTCGCAGGCTTTCTTT
CDR3: CSARLSQAFF

D: -
J: TRBJ2-7
size: many
V: TRBV7-9
DNA: TGTGCCAGCAGCTTCGCAGGGGACGACTACGAGCAGTACTTC
CDR3: CASSFAGDDYEQYF

D: -
J: TRBJ1-2
size: -
V: TRBV13
DNA: TGTGCCAGCAGTTCCCCTTTTTCGGGACGTCAGGGAGAGGGCTACACCTTC
CDR3: CASSSPFSGRQGEGYTF

D: -
J: TRBJ2-7
size: -
V: TRBV19
DNA: TGTGCCAGTAACATGGGGAGGGGGCTTCGGGAGCAGTACTTC
CDR3: CASNMGRGLREQYF

D: -
J: TRBJ2-7
size: few
V: TRBV27
DNA: TGTGCCAGCAGTTTGTTTGAGACCTACGAGCAGTACTTC
CDR3: CASSLFETYEQYF

D: TRBD2
J: TRBJ2-1
size: many
V: TRBV5-1
DNA: TGCGCCAGCAGCTTCCCGGGACTAGCGGGAGGAAATGAGCAGTTCTTC
CDR3: CASSFPGLAGGNEQFF

D: -
J: TRBJ2-1
size: -
V: TRBV25-1
DNA: TGTGCCAGCACTCGGACTGGATACAATGAGCAGTTCTTC
CDR3: CASTRTGYNEQFF

D: -
J: TRBJ2-1
size: many
V: TRBV3-1
DNA: TGTGCCAGCAGCCAATTGGGCCAGTACAATGAGCAGTTCTTC
CDR3: CASSQLGQYNEQFF

D: TRBD2
J: TRBJ2-7
size: many
V: TRBV28
DNA: TGTGCCAGCAGTGCCCGGGGGGGGCACCACGAGCAGTACTTC
CDR3: CASSARGGHHEQYF

D: -
J: TRBJ1-1
size: many
V: TRBV4-1
DNA: TGCGCCAGCAGCCAAGCAGTGGCGGGTACGACTGAAGCTTTCTTT
CDR3: CASSQAVAGTTEAFF

D: -
J: TRBJ2-3
size: -
V: TRBV9
DNA: TGTGCCAGCAGCTACTCTAGGACCGGGGATACGCAGTATTTT
CDR3: CASSYSRTGDTQYF

D: -
J: TRBJ2-6
size: few
V: TRBV5-6
DNA: TGTGCCAGCAGCTTGGATCTGGCTACAGGGGTGGGGGGAGACTCTGGGGCCAACGTCCTGACTTTC
CDR3: CASSLDLATGVGGDSGANVLTF

D: -
J: TRBJ2-3
size: many
V: TRBV7-2
DNA: TGTGCCAGCAGGACGACAGCAACAGATACGCAGTATTTT
CDR3: CASRTTATDTQYF

D: -
J: TRBJ1-2
size: few
V: TRBV4-1
DNA: TGCGCCAACAGCCAGTTGGGACTGGTAGGCTACACCTTC
CDR3: CANSQLGLVGYTF

D: -
J: TRBJ2-1
size: many
V: TRBV30
DNA: TGTGCCTGGAATGGAGCGTTTGCCTACAATGAGCAGTTCTTC
CDR3: CAWNGAFAYNEQFF

D: TRBD2
J: TRBJ2-2
size: -
V: TRBV20-1
DNA: TGCAGTGCCCCCTCGATAGCGGGAGTAGAAGGGTTCGGCGGGGAGCTGTTTTTT
CDR3: CSAPSIAGVEGFGGELFF

D: -
J: TRBJ1-4
size: -
V: TRBV6-1
DNA: TGTGCCAGCAGTCCCCGGGGCAATCGAGATGAAAAACTGTTTTTT
CDR3: CASSPRGNRDEKLFF